These 2 T cell receptor beta chains originate from one sample sequenced in a study of shared clonotypes between healthy human individuals. Profiled with immunoSEQ multiplex PCR; TCRdb holds only in-frame clones, not every one. This sample has about 2 million clones, with roughly 94% found just once. The sample consisted of naive CD4+ T cells sorted from blood. Subset here: CD45RA+ positively selected. Receptor source: a man younger than 35 in good health.

With respect to this clone: This same CDR3 is encoded by further DNA sequences in the sample. The chain is built from TRBV10-3 and TRBJ2-1; 12 bases match TRBD2. Germline CDR1 ENHRY, CDR2 SYGVKD. There are 15 residues in the CDR3. V dropped 5 bases and J dropped 7; count of bases not matched to a gene: 6. CDR3 loop: CAISPLAGGSNEQFF. The CDR3 DNA follows: TGTGCCATCAGTCCACTAGCGGGAGGTAGTAATGAGCAGTTCTTC.

The chain carries TRBV13 and TRBJ2-7; weak D call: TRBD2 (5 bases). V lost 3 bases to trimming and J lost 1 base, with 22 bases between them. This CDR3 spans 18 amino acids. From germline, CDR1 is PRHDT and CDR2 FYEKMQ (reference sequence). The CDR3 region has the DNA TGTGCCAGCAGCTTGACCGACTATTCACCCCAAAAGTCCTACGAGCAGTACTTC. Its protein is CASSLTDYSPQKSYEQYF.